The 27 T cell receptor beta chains below were found in one sample sequenced in a study of blood T cell repertoires in COVID-19. Assay used: immunoSEQ multiplex PCR; TCRdb lists only in-frame clones, some missing. The sample contains around 700,000 clones, about 90% of which appear only once. Material: peripheral blood. All receptors derive from a woman between 18 and 30 years old with acute or convalescent COVID-19.

This sequence joins TRBV7-2 and TRBJ1-5, with TRBD1 identical over 7 bases. Looked up from germline, CDR1 is SGHTA and CDR2 is FQGNSA. This CDR3 region has 15 residues. Unmatched junction bases numbered 6, after V lost 6 bases and J lost 1 base. The CDR3 reads CASRPQGRSNQPQHF. The DNA for the CDR3 is TGTGCCAGCAGACCACAGGGGAGGAGCAATCAGCCCCAGCATTTT.

This clone has only one observation. The chain is built from TRBV4-2 and TRBJ2-2, with D possibly TRBD1 on 5 matching bases. V was shortened by 4 bases and J by 1 base, with 7 bases between the two germline ends. The length of the CDR3 is 14 residues. Germline V gene sequence: CDR1 LGHNA, CDR2 YNFKEQ. CDR3 sequence reads: CASSLGQNTGELFF. In DNA form, the CDR3 reads TGTGCCAGCAGCCTAGGACAGAACACCGGGGAGCTGTTTTTT.

Worth noting for this clone: A much larger clone differs from this one at a single base, so this may be a read error. The chain recombines TRBV7-6 with TRBJ1-1, with 7 bases lining up with TRBD1. Looked up from germline, CDR1 is SGHVS and CDR2 is FNYEAQ. V shed 5 bases, J shed 1 base, and the junction held 1 base outside the gene matches. The CDR3 spans 13 residues. CDR3 sequence reads: CASSRTGNTEAFF. CDR3 in DNA: TGTGCCAGCAGCAGGACAGGGAACACTGAAGCTTTCTTT.

The chain uses TRBV5-5 and TRBJ2-4, with a possible D match to TRBD2 (5 bases). The V end lost 4 bases, the J end lost 0 bases, and 11 bases lay between the germline ends. This CDR3 is built from 15 residues. CDR1 and CDR2 from the germline V gene are SGHKS and YYEKEE (reference sequence). The DNA of the CDR3 is TGTGCCAGCAGCGCGGACCGGGGAGCCAAAAACATTCAGTACTTC. Residues: CASSADRGAKNIQYF.

V gene TRBV30 combines with J gene TRBJ2-3; 7 nucleotides align to TRBD2. J gave up 2 bases and V 0 bases, and 8 bases lay outside the gene matches. The CDR3 runs to 16 residues. Germline V lookup: CDR1 GTSNPN, CDR2 SVGIG (reference sequence). CDR3 nucleotide sequence: TGTGCCTGGAGTGTCGCTAGCGGAATTTACACAGATACGCAGTATTTT. Protein sequence: CAWSVASGIYTDTQYF.

The chain combines TRBV12-5 with TRBJ1-2; 8 bases agree with TRBD1. Unmatched junction bases numbered 3, after V lost 1 base and J lost 5 bases. Germline CDR1 is LGHNT and CDR2 is FRNRAP. The CDR3 runs to 14 residues. Here the CDR3 DNA reads TGTGCTAGTGGTTTGGGACAGGGGTGGTATGGCTACACCTTC. Its protein is CASGLGQGWYGYTF.

The chain joins TRBV6-2 or TRBV6-3 to TRBJ1-5; 8 nucleotides match TRBD1. The CDR3 contains 16 residues. Germline V gene lookup returns CDR1 MNHEY and CDR2 SVGEGT. The junction had 10 bases not matched to a gene; V was cut back by 4 bases and J by 5 bases. The CDR3, as DNA: TGTGCCAGCAGTTCCTACAGGGGGTGGGAAGATCAGCCCCAGCATTTT. This encodes CASSSYRGWEDQPQHF.

V is TRBV27 and J is TRBJ2-7, with D possibly TRBD2 on 5 matching bases. The CDR3 is made up of 13 amino acids. The ends were cut back, 6 bases at V and 2 bases at J, with 11 bases in the middle. Germline CDR1 reads MNHEY; CDR2 reads SMNVEV (reference sequence). Here the CDR3 DNA reads TGTGCCAGCAGACCGACGGGAACCTACGAGCAGTACTTC. Its protein product is CASRPTGTYEQYF.

V is TRBV29-1 and J is TRBJ1-1; TRBD1 matches at 9 bases. Trimming took 6 bases from V and 3 from J; bases not matched to a gene: 11. The germline V gene encodes CDR1 SQVTM and CDR2 ANQGSEA. The CDR3 sequence is 15 residues long. Written as DNA, the CDR3 is TGCAGCGTAGCCCCGGGACAGGGATTGGACACTGAAGCTTTCTTT. This translates into CSVAPGQGLDTEAFF.

This clone was counted a single time. The genes are TRBV9 and TRBJ2-1; the match to TRBD2 covers 7 bases. The germline gives CDR1 SGDLS, CDR2 YYNGEE. V lost 3 bases to trimming and J lost 7 bases; unmatched junction nucleotides: 13. The CDR3 is 16 amino acids. The CDR3 nucleotides are TGTGCCAGCAGCGCGCCCCTCGCGGGGGTTCTTAATGAGCAGTTCTTC. It codes for CASSAPLAGVLNEQFF.

This clone was seen once. The genes are TRBV5-1 and TRBJ2-2, with D tentatively TRBD2 (6 bases). The CDR3 has 13 amino acids. Germline CDR1 reads SGHRS; CDR2 reads YFSETQ. Between the trimmed V and J ends, which lost 4 bases and 3 bases, there was a span of 7 bases. CDR3 loop: CASSGRYTGELFF. CDR3 sequence (DNA): TGCGCCAGCAGCGGGAGGTACACCGGGGAGCTGTTTTTT.

Comment on this clone: This same CDR3 is encoded by further DNA sequences in the sample. This chain joins TRBV30 and TRBJ1-5; D remains unclear. Germline V lookup: CDR1 GTSNPN, CDR2 SVGIG (reference sequence). The CDR3 runs to 15 residues. V gave up 0 bases and J gave up 1 base, with 10 bases separating them. CDR3 in DNA: TGTGCCTGGAGTGTTTCCAGTTACAGCAATCAGCCCCAGCATTTT. This gives the protein CAWSVSSYSNQPQHF. The whole variable domain, filled in from reference TRBV30 and TRBJ1-5, reads SQTIHQWPATLVQPVGSPLSLECTVEGTSNPNLYWYRQAAGRGLQLLFYSVGIGQISSEVPQNLSASRPQDRQFILSSKKLLLSDSGFYLCAWSVSSYSNQPQHFGDGTRLSIL.

The rearrangement links TRBV7-9 to TRBJ1-1; D not certain. CDR1 is SEHNR and CDR2 is FQNEAQ in the germline V gene (reference sequence). This CDR3 comprises 15 residues. V lost 5 bases, J lost 1 base, and 14 bases lay in between. DNA of the CDR3: TGTGCCAGCAGCCCGGGGATAGTCAGGAACACTGAAGCTTTCTTT. Translated: CASSPGIVRNTEAFF.

This clone was seen just once. The V gene is TRBV5-1, the J gene TRBJ1-1, with TRBD1 identical over 7 bases. Germline trimming cut 3 bases from V and 1 base from J; bases unmatched to any gene: 9. The CDR3 totals 16 residues. CDR1 and CDR2 from the germline V gene are SGHRS and YFSETQ. The CDR3 here is CASSSDRTWRNTEAFF. In DNA, the CDR3 is TGCGCCAGCAGCTCGGACAGGACATGGAGGAACACTGAAGCTTTCTTT.

This clone was seen just once. The chain links TRBV30 to TRBJ1-1; D possibly corresponds to TRBD1 (5 bases). The CDR3 covers 15 residues. From germline, CDR1 is GTSNPN and CDR2 SVGIG (reference sequence). The V gene lost 0 bases and the J gene lost 4 bases, with 15 bases spanning the gap. CDR3 sequence: CAWSVRLGGSTEAFF. The CDR3 DNA reads TGTGCCTGGAGTGTACGGCTCGGGGGATCCACTGAAGCTTTCTTT.

The rearrangement joins TRBV6-4 to TRBJ1-1; a possible D gene is TRBD1 (5 bases). Trimming took off 6 bases at V and 7 bases at J, with 15 bases between the two ends. This CDR3 comprises 13 residues. Per the germline V gene, CDR1 is MRHNA and CDR2 is SNTAGT. The CDR3 DNA reads as TGTGCCAGCAGAGCGGGAGAGGGGTATGAAGCTTTCTTT. Translated: CASRAGEGYEAFF.

The chain is built from TRBV5-6 and TRBJ1-5; D is possibly TRBD1 (5 bases). V was cut by 0 bases and J by 4 bases, with 11 bases left in between. Germline-derived CDR1 and CDR2 are SGHDT and YYEEEE. CDR3 size: 15 residues. The CDR3 coding sequence is TGTGCCAGCAGCTTGGGACTGACAGTAAATCAGCCCCAGCATTTT. Encoded protein: CASSLGLTVNQPQHF. Looking up the rest from reference TRBV5-6 and TRBJ1-5 gives the full variable domain: DAGVTQSPTHLIKTRGQQVTLRCSPKSGHDTVSWYQQALGQGPQFIFQYYEEEERQRGNFPDRFSGHQFPNYSSELNVNALLLGDSALYLCASSLGLTVNQPQHFGDGTRLSIL.

This chain joins TRBV6-4 and TRBJ2-1; 8 bases agree with TRBD1. The CDR3 runs 15 residues. The germline V gene encodes CDR1 MRHNA and CDR2 SNTAGT. V shed 4 bases and J 8 bases; nucleotides not matched to a gene: 10. The CDR3: CASSVSTGEADEQFF. In DNA, the CDR3 is TGTGCCAGCAGTGTGTCGACAGGGGAAGCGGATGAGCAGTTCTTC.

This chain connects TRBV11-1 to TRBJ2-1; a possible D gene is TRBD1 (6 bases). V shed 2 bases and J shed 7 bases, with 9 bases lying between them. Germline CDR1 and CDR2: SGHAT and FQDESV (reference sequence). The CDR3 has 13 amino acids. CDR3 loop: CASSLNRVNEQFF. Here the CDR3 DNA reads TGTGCCAGCAGCTTAAACAGGGTTAATGAGCAGTTCTTC.

This clone has only a few counts. V is TRBV14 and J is TRBJ2-7; 8 bases align to TRBD1. Germline loops: CDR1 SGHDN, CDR2 FVKESK. The V gene end was trimmed by 4 bases and the J gene end by 6 bases; junction bases not matched to a gene: 14. This CDR3 contains 16 residues. In DNA, the CDR3 is TGTGCCAGCAGCCTGAGCAGGGGGCTAAGGAAGAGCGAGCAGTACTTC. This codes for CASSLSRGLRKSEQYF.

Written as DNA, the CDR3 is TGTGCCAGCAGCGTAGGGAGTAGCGGGAACACCGGGGAGCTGTTTTTT. This codes for CASSVGSSGNTGELFF. The chain carries TRBV9 and TRBJ2-2; D might be TRBD2 (6 bases). The CDR3 has 16 residues. V lost 0 bases and J lost 1, with 10 bases in between. Germline V gives CDR1 SGDLS, CDR2 YYNGEE.

This clone has more than one count but fewer than ten. The chain employs TRBV4-1 and TRBJ2-1; D possibly corresponds to TRBD1 (5 bases). The V end lost 5 bases, the J end lost 0 bases, and 14 bases lay between the germline ends. Germline values: CDR1 MGHRA, CDR2 YSYEKL. The CDR3 covers 16 residues. The CDR3 nucleotides are TGCGCCAGCAGCAACCAAAGGGGTTACTCCTACAATGAGCAGTTCTTC. Residues: CASSNQRGYSYNEQFF.

The chain uses TRBV12-5 and TRBJ1-2; D is unresolved. Trimming left V 3 bases short and J 9 bases short, with 8 bases between. Germline lookup yields CDR1 LGHNT and CDR2 FRNRAP. The CDR3 extends over 11 amino acids. The CDR3 DNA reads TGTGCTAGTGGTTTACATAAATGCTACACCTTC. Amino acids: CASGLHKCYTF.

J is TRBJ1-6 and V is TRBV6-6; D gene uncertain. Looked up from germline, CDR1 is MNHNY and CDR2 is SVGAGI (reference sequence). V shed 0 bases and J shed 14 bases, with 20 bases lying between them. This CDR3 is 16 amino acids long. CDR3 region: CASSYSSPGGEVSLHF. The CDR3 bases are TGTGCCAGCAGTTACTCGAGCCCCGGCGGAGAGGTCTCCCTCCACTTT.

The chain uses TRBV6-5 and TRBJ2-1, with 9 bases matching TRBD2. CDR3 length: 14 residues. Per germline, CDR1 MNHEY and CDR2 SVGAGI. V gave up 3 bases and J gave up 10 bases; unmatched junction bases: 7. CDR3 DNA sequence: TGTGCCAGCAGTTATGGCGGGGGGGGGAGGGAGCAGTTCTTC. Translated, it gives CASSYGGGGREQFF.

The rearrangement joins TRBV10-3 to TRBJ1-2; no definite D call. CDR1 is ENHRY and CDR2 is SYGVKD in the germline V gene. Trimming cost V 8 bases and J 8 bases, with 18 bases left between them. The length of the CDR3 is 13 residues. In DNA, the CDR3 is TGTGCCATCGGTTTAGACCGGGATGTAGGCTACACCTTC. It yields the protein CAIGLDRDVGYTF.

V usage is TRBV7-3 and J usage is TRBJ1-1; TRBD1 matches 9 bases. With 5 bases clipped from V and 1 base from J, the junction kept 11 bases outside the gene matches. Germline CDR1 SGHTA, CDR2 FQGTGA. The CDR3 length is 17 residues. The CDR3 nucleotides read TGTGCCAGCAGCGAGGACAGGGGTGACCCGTGGAACACTGAAGCTTTCTTT. It codes for CASSEDRGDPWNTEAFF.